Following are 19 T cell receptor beta chains from one sample sequenced in a study of T cells after yellow fever vaccination. In TCRdb, the 5' RACE reads were re-called with MiXCR into one record per CDR3 protein. The sample shows approximately 330,000 distinct CDR3 sequences, over 4% of them seen only once. Sequencing was performed on PBMCs, taken 5 days after the yellow fever booster vaccination. These receptors were taken from a man between 18 and 35 years old who received the YFV17D yellow fever vaccine.

The rearrangement joins TRBV12-3 or TRBV12-4 to TRBJ2-7; 7 nucleotides match TRBD1. The junction had 2 bases not matched to a gene; V was cut back by 5 bases and J by 1 base. This CDR3 spans 13 amino acids. CDR3 amino acids: CASSQTGSYEQYV. The CDR3 DNA is TGTGCCAGCAGTCAGACAGGGTCCTACGAGCAGTACGTC.

This clonotype was counted a few times. The V gene is TRBV20-1, the J gene TRBJ1-4; no firm D call. V was trimmed by 2 bases and J by 6 bases, leaving 10 bases between them. Germline-derived CDR1 and CDR2 are DFQATT and SNEGSKA (reference sequence). The CDR3 loop spans 13 amino acids. The CDR3 DNA reads TGCAGTGCTAGACGGGCGGTCCATGAAAAACTGTTTTTT. This translates into CSARRAVHEKLFF.

The rearrangement joins TRBV10-3 to TRBJ2-3; 15 nucleotides agree with TRBD2. V gave up 4 bases and J gave up 3 bases; unmatched junction bases: 2. CDR3 length: 16 residues. Germline V gives CDR1 ENHRY, CDR2 SYGVKD. CDR3 bases: TGTGCCATCAGTGGGACTAGCGGGGGGGGGACAGATACGCAGTATTTT. It is translated as CAISGTSGGGTDTQYF.

This clonotype was detected many times. V is TRBV4-2 and J is TRBJ2-1, with D maybe TRBD2 (7 bases). Germline lookup yields CDR1 LGHNA and CDR2 YNFKEQ. The CDR3 spans 15 residues. The V end was cut by 2 bases, the J end by 8 bases, with 16 bases between. The CDR3 DNA follows: TGTGCCAGCAGCCAATTTCCGGGGGGCCCTGATGAGCAGTTCTTC. Translating gives CASSQFPGGPDEQFF.

CDR3 sequence (DNA): TGTGCCAGCAGTTCGACAGGGGGCGGTTCACCCCTCCACTTT. It specifies CASSSTGGGSPLHF. The chain couples TRBV27 to TRBJ1-6; 10 bases match TRBD1. Trimming cost V 4 bases and J 9 bases; bases outside gene matches: 3. CDR3 length: 14 amino acids. Germline V CDR1 and CDR2: MNHEY, SMNVEV (reference sequence).

The chain is built from TRBV5-1 and TRBJ2-7, with D possibly matching TRBD1 (6 bases). Germline V lookup: CDR1 SGHRS, CDR2 YFSETQ. V was pared by 4 bases and J by 4 bases, with 12 bases between. This CDR3 is 13 amino acids long. The CDR3 region is CASSTGTRYEQYF. The CDR3 bases are TGCGCCAGCAGCACCGGGACACGGTACGAGCAGTACTTC.

This clonotype was found a few times. J is TRBJ2-4 and V is TRBV6-2 or TRBV6-3; D may be TRBD2 (6 bases). Germline V CDR1 and CDR2: MNHEY, SVGEGT. The CDR3 is 15 residues long. The V and J ends lost 2 bases and 2 bases respectively, with 10 bases between them. CDR3 nucleotides: TGTGCCAGCAGTTACGGGGGGACGACCAAAAACATTCAGTACTTC. This gives the protein CASSYGGTTKNIQYF.

There are a few counts of this clonotype. The chain carries TRBV6-4 and TRBJ2-3; D possibly corresponds to TRBD2 (6 bases). V was shortened by 3 bases and J by 9 bases, with 13 bases between the two germline ends. Germline CDR1 reads MRHNA; CDR2 reads SNTAGT. The CDR3 totals 13 residues. The CDR3 sequence is CASSDRDFGTQYF. CDR3 DNA sequence: TGTGCCAGCAGTGATCGGGACTTCGGAACGCAGTATTTT.

This clonotype was picked up many times. The J gene is TRBJ1-4, the V gene TRBV29-1, with 9 bases identical to TRBD1. In germline, CDR1 is SQVTM, CDR2 ANQGSEA. Losses at the gene ends were 1 base for V and 3 bases for J; bases not matched to a gene: 6. This CDR3 is built from 16 residues. For the CDR3, the DNA is TGCAGCGTTGAAGTCCCACAGGGGGCGGCTAATGAAAAACTGTTTTTT. Its translation is CSVEVPQGAANEKLFF.

This clonotype has just a few counts. The chain carries TRBV7-8 and TRBJ2-7; no reliable D call. Germline CDR1 reads SGHVS; CDR2 reads FQNEAQ. Trimming took off 0 bases at V and 2 bases at J, with 8 bases between the two ends. The CDR3 runs to 14 residues. CDR3 DNA: TGTGCCAGCAGCTTAGCGGGATTCCCCTACGAGCAGTACGTC. It is translated as CASSLAGFPYEQYV.

This clonotype was counted only a few times. V usage is TRBV7-9 and J usage is TRBJ1-1; D might be TRBD1 (6 bases). The CDR3 runs 15 residues. Germline values: CDR1 SEHNR, CDR2 FQNEAQ (reference sequence). Trimming stripped 5 bases from V and 3 bases from J, with 16 bases between. CDR3 loop: CASSNRGRGDTEAFF. The CDR3 nucleotides read TGTGCCAGCAGCAACCGGGGGCGCGGGGACACTGAAGCTTTCTTT.

This clonotype came up many times. This chain connects TRBV5-1 to TRBJ2-1; a weak D match, TRBD1 (5 bases). Germline V gene data show CDR1 as SGHRS and CDR2 as YFSETQ. The CDR3 consists of 14 residues. Trimming stripped 1 base from V and 7 bases from J, with 12 bases between. Here the CDR3 reads CASSLRQPVNEQFF. DNA of the CDR3: TGCGCCAGCAGCTTGCGACAGCCAGTTAATGAGCAGTTCTTC.

V and J are TRBV5-1 and TRBJ1-6; D is ambiguous. V lost 2 bases, J lost 0 bases, and 9 bases lay in between. Looked up from germline, CDR1 is SGHRS and CDR2 is YFSETQ. The CDR3 length is 16 residues. Here the CDR3 DNA reads TGCGCCAGCAGCTTCTCGGTGAGCTCCTATAATTCACCCCTCCACTTT. This translates into CASSFSVSSYNSPLHF.

This clonotype was seen at least ten times. The V call is TRBV5-1, the J call TRBJ1-3, with a tentative D call TRBD1 (5 bases). In germline, CDR1 is SGHRS, CDR2 YFSETQ. This CDR3 has 14 residues. The V and J ends lost 4 bases and 2 bases respectively, with 10 bases between them. The CDR3 sequence: CASSRGTAGNTIYF. DNA for the CDR3: TGCGCCAGCAGCAGAGGGACGGCTGGAAACACCATATATTTT.

This rearrangement joins TRBV20-1 to TRBJ2-2, with D perhaps given as TRBD1 or TRBD2 (5 bases each). From germline, CDR1 is DFQATT and CDR2 SNEGSKA (reference sequence). Trimming took 0 bases from V and 5 from J, leaving 13 bases between them. CDR3 length equals 15 residues. CDR3 nucleotide sequence: TGCAGTGCTAGAGATCCGGGGCTGGGGACCGGGGAGCTGTTTTTT. This sequence encodes CSARDPGLGTGELFF.

This clonotype was seen only a few times. The chain is built from TRBV7-3 and TRBJ2-1; a possible D gene is TRBD2 (5 bases). Deletions cut 4 bases from V and 8 bases from J, with 12 bases between. CDR3 length: 13 amino acids. The germline gives CDR1 SGHTA, CDR2 FQGTGA. The CDR3 sequence is CASSWTPGDEQFF. In DNA form, the CDR3 reads TGTGCCAGCAGCTGGACTCCCGGTGATGAGCAGTTCTTC.

The gene calls are TRBV4-2 and TRBJ1-1; 10 bases are a match to TRBD1. Germline V gene sequence: CDR1 LGHNA, CDR2 YNFKEQ. The CDR3 has 12 amino acids. Unmatched junction bases numbered 3, after V lost 3 bases and J lost 11 bases. The CDR3 DNA reads TGTGCCAGCAGCCACAGACAGGGGGCGGCTTTCTTT. Protein product: CASSHRQGAAFF.

This clonotype was counted at least ten times. The chain has TRBV11-3 and TRBJ2-2; D not certain. The ends were cut back, 4 bases at V and 5 bases at J, with 5 bases in the middle. Germline V gene lookup returns CDR1 SGHNT and CDR2 YENEEA. This CDR3 spans 12 amino acids. In nucleotides, the CDR3 is TGTGCCAGCAGCTCTAAAACCGGGGAGCTGTTTTTT. This sequence encodes CASSSKTGELFF.

This clonotype was counted ten times or more. The chain joins TRBV9 to TRBJ2-5; TRBD2 aligns across 11 bases. The CDR3 covers 16 residues. Trimming took 4 bases from V and 3 from J; bases not matched to a gene: 8. Germline V gene data show CDR1 as SGDLS and CDR2 as YYNGEE. The DNA for the CDR3 is TGTGCCAGCAGCTTCGGGACTAGCGGACTGGAAGAGACCCAGTACTTC. This sequence encodes CASSFGTSGLEETQYF.